Shown below are 10 T cell receptor beta chains from a single sample sequenced in a study of blood T cell repertoires in COVID-19. TCRdb keeps only in-frame clones here, not all; method: immunoSEQ multiplex PCR. The table records 300,000 to 350,000 clones, 90% of them present only once. Input material: PBMCs or T cells enriched from blood (not recorded which). The receptor set was obtained from a woman aged 25 to 39 who had been exposed to COVID-19.

CDR3 DNA sequence: TGTGCCAGCAGCGTACGGGACAGAAATTCACCCCTCCACTTT. Translation gives CASSVRDRNSPLHF. The rearrangement uses TRBV9 and TRBJ1-6; 7 bases map to TRBD1. Germline CDR1 and CDR2: SGDLS and YYNGEE. Germline trimming cut 1 base from V and 7 bases from J; bases unmatched to any gene: 2. There are 14 residues in the CDR3.

V and J are TRBV6-5 and TRBJ2-7, with D perhaps matching TRBD2 (6 bases). The CDR3 runs to 13 residues. The V gene lost 10 bases and the J gene lost 4 bases, with 17 bases spanning the gap. CDR1 and CDR2 from the germline V gene are MNHEY and SVGAGI. The CDR3 here is CATKGTVNYEQYF. DNA of the CDR3: TGTGCCACCAAAGGGACTGTAAATTACGAGCAGTACTTC.

The rearrangement joins TRBV5-3 to TRBJ2-7; D is perhaps TRBD1 (6 bases). TRBV5-3 falls under the ORF class, with uncertain function. The CDR3 loop spans 15 amino acids. The V end was cut by 1 base, the J end by 6 bases, with 17 bases between. CDR3 amino acids: CARSLTRDNSFEQYF. CDR3 nucleotides: TGTGCCAGAAGCTTGACCCGGGACAATTCTTTCGAGCAGTACTTC.

The rearrangement uses TRBV7-9 and TRBJ1-5, with D perhaps TRBD1 (6 bases). The CDR3 consists of 13 residues. Germline CDR1 reads SEHNR; CDR2 reads FQNEAQ (reference sequence). The V gene lost 4 bases and the J gene lost 5 bases, with 9 bases spanning the gap. As DNA, the CDR3 is TGTGCCAGCAGCTCACAGGGACATCAGCCCCAGCATTTT. Its protein is CASSSQGHQPQHF. The whole variable domain, remainder taken from reference TRBV7-9 and TRBJ1-5, is DTGVSQNPRHKITKRGQNVTFRCDPISEHNRLYWYRQTLGQGPEFLTYFQNEAQLEKSRLLSDRFSAERPKGSFSTLEIQRTEQGDSAMYLCASSSQGHQPQHFGDGTRLSIL.

This sequence joins TRBV6-5 and TRBJ1-2; D is possibly TRBD1 (5 bases). The CDR3 loop spans 15 amino acids. Germline V gene lookup returns CDR1 MNHEY and CDR2 SVGAGI. Trimming removed 6 bases from V and 6 bases from J, with 20 bases in between. The CDR3 region is CASSPRGAGFNGYTF. Written as DNA, the CDR3 is TGTGCCAGCAGCCCCCGGGGCGCGGGATTCAATGGCTACACCTTC.

V is TRBV13 and J is TRBJ1-2; 10 bases fit TRBD1. After removal of 5 bases from V and 5 bases from J, the junction contained 8 bases not matched to a gene. The CDR3 extends over 15 amino acids. Germline V gives CDR1 PRHDT, CDR2 FYEKMQ (reference sequence). CDR3 bases: TGTGCCAGCAGCGCCTGGGACAGGGGTGGTTATGGCTACACCTTC. Translated, it gives CASSAWDRGGYGYTF.

This clone was observed once. The gene calls are TRBV5-1 and TRBJ2-2; 9 bases agree with TRBD1. The germline gives CDR1 SGHRS, CDR2 YFSETQ. V shed 3 bases, J shed 4 bases, and the junction held 1 base outside the gene matches. The CDR3 contains 14 residues. CDR3 sequence: CASSWDRATGELFF. The CDR3 coding sequence is TGCGCCAGCAGCTGGGACAGGGCCACCGGGGAGCTGTTTTTT.

On this clone itself: In the same sample, other DNA sequences code for this CDR3. The genes are TRBV7-9 and TRBJ1-2, with D possibly matching TRBD1 (6 bases). Germline V CDR1 and CDR2: SEHNR, FQNEAQ (reference sequence). The CDR3 consists of 14 residues. Between the trimmed V and J ends, which lost 1 base and 0 bases, there was a span of 6 bases. CDR3 in DNA: TGTGCCAGCAGCTTAGGGACAGCTAACTATGGCTACACCTTC. This translates into CASSLGTANYGYTF.

The J gene is TRBJ2-7, the V gene TRBV5-6; possible D gene TRBD1, 6 bases. CDR3 size: 14 residues. V lost 4 bases and J lost 0, with 11 bases in between. CDR1 and CDR2 from the germline V gene are SGHDT and YYEEEE. The CDR3 loop reads CASSPTGSSYEQYF. DNA for the CDR3: TGTGCCAGCAGCCCTACAGGGAGCTCCTACGAGCAGTACTTC. The complete variable domain, with remaining parts taken from reference TRBV5-6 and TRBJ2-7, reads DAGVTQSPTHLIKTRGQQVTLRCSPKSGHDTVSWYQQALGQGPQFIFQYYEEEERQRGNFPDRFSGHQFPNYSSELNVNALLLGDSALYLCASSPTGSSYEQYFGPGTRLTVT.

The chain links TRBV5-8 to TRBJ1-2; tentatively, D is TRBD1 (6 bases). The CDR3 spans 16 residues. Germline CDR1 SGHTS, CDR2 YDEGEE. Trimming removed 3 bases from V and 3 bases from J, with 18 bases in between. The CDR3 here is CASSSRPGESYYGYTF. CDR3 in DNA: TGTGCCAGCAGCTCAAGGCCAGGGGAGAGCTACTATGGCTACACCTTC.